Described below is a single TCR beta chain sequence and its context. V was clipped by 2 bases and J by 4 bases, with 8 bases between them. The length of the CDR3 is 12 residues. CDR1 is SQVTM and CDR2 is ANQGSEA in the germline V gene. The data derive from a study of technical replicates of blood from several donors. The protocol was immunoSEQ multiplex PCR, while the TCRdb copy is restricted to in-frame clones and leaves out a portion. The repertoire holds 65,000 to 85,000 clones, with roughly 98% as singletons. The TCR comes from a human donor in good health. The J gene is TRBJ1-2, the V gene TRBV29-1; no clear D gene. Sequencing used T cells isolated from PBMCs. CDR3 in DNA: TGCAGCGTTGAACAGGTCATCTATGGCTACACCTTC. Translated, it gives CSVEQVIYGYTF.